This T cell receptor beta chain was retrieved from a study of post-analysis software for immune sequencing data. Points from the study as a whole: Five or six TRBV segments, TRBV5-6, TRBV5-1 and TRBV20-1 among them, were found more frequent in patients than controls. Normalized Chao1 diversity in multiple sclerosis patients fell significantly below that of controls. Samples sharing a preparation batch grouped tightly together when assessed by F measure.

Germline-derived CDR1 and CDR2 are PRHDT and FYEKMQ (reference sequence). Trimming cost V 5 bases and J 10 bases, with 11 bases left between them. The CDR3 is 11 residues long. This clonotype was picked up a small number of times. Its cognate antigen is unknown. Tagging with unique molecular identifiers was a feature of the TCR beta cDNA libraries. TCRdb reprocessed the PCR reads via MiXCR and lists one record per CDR3 protein. The sample lists hundreds of thousands of distinct CDR3 sequences, approximately 59% occurring once. This sequence joins TRBV13 and TRBJ1-1; D is perhaps TRBD1 (5 bases). Material: blood. The source is a girl aged 2 to 10 with multiple sclerosis. The CDR3 coding sequence is TGTGCCAGCAGCCGGGGCCCTCTAGCTTTCTTT. It yields the protein CASSRGPLAFF.